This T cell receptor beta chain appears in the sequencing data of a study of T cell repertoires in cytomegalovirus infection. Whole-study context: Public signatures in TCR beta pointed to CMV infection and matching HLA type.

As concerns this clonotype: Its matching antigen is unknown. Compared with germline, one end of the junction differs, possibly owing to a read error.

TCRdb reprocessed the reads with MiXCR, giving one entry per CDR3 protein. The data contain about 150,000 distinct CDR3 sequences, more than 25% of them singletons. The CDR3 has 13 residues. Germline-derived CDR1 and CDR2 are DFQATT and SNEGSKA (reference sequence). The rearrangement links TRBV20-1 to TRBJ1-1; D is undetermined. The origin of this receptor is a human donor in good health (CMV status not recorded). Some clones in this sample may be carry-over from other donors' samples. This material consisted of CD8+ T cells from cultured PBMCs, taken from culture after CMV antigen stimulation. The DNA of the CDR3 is TGCAGTGCCAGAGAGGAAATGAACACTGAAGCTTTCTTT. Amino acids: CSAREEMNTEAFF.